The next 18 T cell receptor beta chains were all read from a single sample in a study of T-cell memory formation after mild COVID-19. TCRdb independently ran MiXCR on the 5' RACE reads; one entry per CDR3 protein. The table lists 95,000 to 110,000 distinct CDR3 sequences, approximately 15% of them singletons, with less than 40% in the top ten. Specimen: PBMCs or a T cell subset sorted from them (not recorded which). Source of these receptors: a man aged 18 to 35 who had mild COVID-19 (a few samples of this study predate the infection). Cell type and time point are not known.

The chain's CDR3 is CASSFGPEGPQETQYF. CDR3 in DNA: TGTGCCAGCAGTTTCGGACCAGAGGGGCCCCAAGAGACCCAGTACTTC. This chain uses TRBV6-5 with TRBJ2-5, with D perhaps matching TRBD1 or TRBD2 (5 bases each). Trimming left V 4 bases short and J 1 base short, with 16 bases between. Germline lookup yields CDR1 MNHEY and CDR2 SVGAGI. The CDR3 is 16 residues long.

This clonotype was seen a handful of times. The V gene is TRBV6-5, the J gene TRBJ2-1; the match to TRBD2 covers 12 bases. V shed 0 bases, J shed 4 bases, and the junction held 7 bases outside the gene matches. CDR1 and CDR2 from the germline V gene are MNHEY and SVGAGI. The CDR3 extends over 18 amino acids. DNA of the CDR3: TGTGCCAGCAGTTACTCGATGACTAGCGGGGGACTTTACAATGAGCAGTTCTTC. It specifies CASSYSMTSGGLYNEQFF.

The CDR3 is CASSPFGDQPQHF. The CDR3 DNA sequence: TGCGCCAGCAGCCCTTTTGGGGATCAGCCCCAGCATTTT. V is TRBV5-1 and J is TRBJ1-5; no firm D call. The V end lost 4 bases, the J end lost 5 bases, and 10 bases lay between the germline ends. This CDR3 spans 13 amino acids. Germline V gene sequence: CDR1 SGHRS, CDR2 YFSETQ. The whole variable domain, filled in from reference TRBV5-1 and TRBJ1-5, reads KAGVTQTPRYLIKTRGQQVTLSCSPISGHRSVSWYQQTPGQGLQFLFEYFSETQRNKGNFPGRFSGRQFSNSRSEMNVSTLELGDSALYLCASSPFGDQPQHFGDGTRLSIL.

The chain recombines TRBV7-9 with TRBJ2-1; tentatively, D is TRBD1 or TRBD2 (5 bases each). This CDR3 contains 16 residues. Trimming took off 5 bases at V and 8 bases at J, with 22 bases between the two ends. The germline V gene has CDR1 SEHNR and CDR2 FQNEAQ (reference sequence). This CDR3 is CASSGGVAQASDEQFF. The CDR3 region has the DNA TGTGCCAGCAGCGGGGGAGTAGCTCAGGCTTCGGATGAGCAGTTCTTC. The full variable domain, in which reference TRBV7-9 and TRBJ2-1 provide the parts outside the CDR3, is DTGVSQNPRHKITKRGQNVTFRCDPISEHNRLYWYRQTLGQGPEFLTYFQNEAQLEKSRLLSDRFSAERPKGSFSTLEIQRTEQGDSAMYLCASSGGVAQASDEQFFGPGTRLTVL.

V usage is TRBV7-2 and J usage is TRBJ2-7; possible D gene TRBD2, 6 bases. The CDR3 has 17 amino acids. V was clipped by 2 bases and J by 4 bases, with 21 bases between them. Germline-derived CDR1 and CDR2 are SGHTA and FQGNSA. CDR3 coding DNA: TGTGCCAGCAGCTTACCTAGGTGGGGGGAAACCACATACGAGCAGTACTTC. It codes for CASSLPRWGETTYEQYF.

The chain recombines TRBV27 with TRBJ1-6; D is ambiguous. Germline V gene data show CDR1 as MNHEY and CDR2 as SMNVEV (reference sequence). V lost 5 bases and J lost 7, with 9 bases in between. The CDR3 runs to 13 residues. CDR3 DNA: TGTGCCAGCAGTCCTACGGACAATTCACCCCTCCACTTT. Its protein is CASSPTDNSPLHF.

This chain uses TRBV18 with TRBJ1-1; D uncertain. V was cut by 4 bases and J by 2 bases, with 11 bases left in between. Germline V CDR1 and CDR2: KGHSH, LQKENI. CDR3 length: 14 residues. The CDR3 bases are TGTGCCAGCTCACGTAAAAGGACCAACACTGAAGCTTTCTTT. As protein: CASSRKRTNTEAFF.

The table lists this clonotype with a few counts. The V call is TRBV20-1, the J call TRBJ1-1, with TRBD1 identical over 7 bases. The germline V gene encodes CDR1 DFQATT and CDR2 SNEGSKA (reference sequence). The CDR3 extends over 12 amino acids. Trimming removed 2 bases from V and 12 bases from J; junction bases left unmatched: 9. Written as DNA, the CDR3 is TGCAGTGCTAGAAGGAGTAGGGGGCTGACTTTCTTT. This gives the protein CSARRSRGLTFF.

The chain is built from TRBV28 and TRBJ2-1; 9 bases line up with TRBD1. The CDR3 is made up of 15 amino acids. Looked up from germline, CDR1 is MDHEN and CDR2 is SYDVKM. The V segment lost 6 bases and the J segment 1 base; nucleotides outside the gene matches: 4. This CDR3 is CASSIQGASYNEQFF. CDR3 DNA: TGTGCCAGCAGCATACAGGGGGCATCCTACAATGAGCAGTTCTTC.

This clonotype was observed a handful of times. This chain joins TRBV3-1 and TRBJ2-1; D may be TRBD1 (6 bases). Germline V gives CDR1 LGHDT, CDR2 YNNKEL (reference sequence). The V end lost 4 bases, the J end lost 4 bases, and 14 bases lay between the germline ends. CDR3 length: 15 amino acids. The CDR3 reads CASSPQGWTYNEQFF. The CDR3 bases are TGTGCCAGCAGCCCTCAGGGGTGGACTTACAATGAGCAGTTCTTC.

This clonotype was counted a few times. The V and J genes are TRBV6-1 and TRBJ2-3; TRBD1 agrees at 8 bases. V was clipped by 1 base and J by 2 bases; unmatched bases: 8. This CDR3 is 17 amino acids long. Germline V gives CDR1 MNHNS, CDR2 SASEGT. The DNA for the CDR3 is TGTGCCAGCAGTGAAGTGCCGGACAGGGAAATCACAGATACGCAGTATTTT. Its translation: CASSEVPDREITDTQYF.

This clonotype turned up a few times. The CDR3 protein is CASSLRQGADETQYF. Here the CDR3 DNA reads TGTGCCAGCAGCTTAAGGCAGGGGGCCGATGAGACCCAGTACTTC. This chain joins TRBV7-9 and TRBJ2-5, with 8 positions matching TRBD1. J was trimmed by 5 bases and V by 2 bases; bases with no gene match: 7. Germline lookup yields CDR1 SEHNR and CDR2 FQNEAQ (reference sequence). The CDR3 covers 15 residues.

V and J are TRBV12-3 or TRBV12-4 and TRBJ1-1, with 7 bases lining up with TRBD1. The length of the CDR3 is 13 residues. V lost 2 bases, J lost 6 bases, and 3 bases stayed unmatched. CDR3 nucleotide sequence: TGTGCCAGCAGTTTACAGGGGGTATCTGAAGCTTTCTTT. Protein product: CASSLQGVSEAFF.

The chain is built from TRBV4-1 and TRBJ2-5; no firm D call. The V gene lost 1 base and the J gene lost 9 bases, with 18 bases spanning the gap. From germline, CDR1 is MGHRA and CDR2 YSYEKL. The CDR3 totals 15 residues. In nucleotides, the CDR3 is TGCGCCAGCAGCCAAGTAGGGCCGGAGTCTATGGCCCAGTACTTC. Amino acid sequence: CASSQVGPESMAQYF.

This rearrangement joins TRBV18 to TRBJ1-6, with a possible D match to TRBD1 (6 bases). The CDR3 has 13 residues. The germline V gene encodes CDR1 KGHSH and CDR2 LQKENI. Trimming took 2 bases from V and 12 from J, leaving 11 bases between them. This CDR3 is CASSPRGYEPLHF. The CDR3 region has the DNA TGTGCCAGCTCACCAAGGGGGTACGAACCCCTCCACTTT.

The V call is TRBV6-5, the J call TRBJ1-1; D may be TRBD1 (5 bases). The CDR3 is made up of 16 amino acids. Deletions cut 0 bases from V and 2 bases from J, with 13 bases between. Germline CDR1 MNHEY, CDR2 SVGAGI. DNA of the CDR3: TGTGCCAGCAGTTACTCGGTCATTGGGGGAAACACTGAAGCTTTCTTT. Translating gives CASSYSVIGGNTEAFF.

The chain is built from TRBV4-1 and TRBJ2-4; tentative D call: TRBD1 (6 bases). Germline CDR1 is MGHRA and CDR2 is YSYEKL. V lost 2 bases to trimming and J lost 5 bases, with 10 bases between them. The CDR3 is 14 amino acids. The CDR3, as DNA: TGCGCCAGCAGCCAATATGACAGGCAAAACATTCAGTACTTC. It is translated as CASSQYDRQNIQYF.

There are many counts of this clonotype. The CDR3 is CSVDGWGVSYNEQFF. CDR3 DNA: TGCAGCGTTGATGGGTGGGGGGTCTCCTACAATGAGCAGTTCTTC. V is TRBV29-1 and J is TRBJ2-1, with TRBD2 as a possible D gene (6 bases). The CDR3 has 15 amino acids. V lost 3 bases and J 0 bases, leaving 12 bases between the germline ends. CDR1 is SQVTM and CDR2 is ANQGSEA in the germline V gene.